This paragraph covers one T cell receptor (beta chain) sequence. The entry originates in a study of OX40 agonist ivuxolimab in advanced cancers. Study details: Partial responses were observed in three patients, of whom one had hepatocellular carcinoma and two had cutaneous melanoma.

The protocol was immunoSEQ multiplex PCR, while the TCRdb copy is restricted to in-frame clones and leaves out a portion. Of under 110,000 clones in the sample, about nine tenths were seen once. This CDR3 has 10 residues. The V gene lost 7 bases and the J gene lost 10 bases, with 8 bases spanning the gap. Germline values: CDR1 SNHLY, CDR2 FYNNEI. The receptor was isolated from an adult with an advanced solid tumor such as melanoma, head and neck, liver or kidney cancer. This chain joins TRBV2 and TRBJ2-1; D not resolved. Specimen: CD4+ or CD8+ T cells sorted from blood, collected in a trial of the OX40 agonist ivuxolimab. The CDR3 protein is CASKLDEQFF. CDR3 bases: TGTGCCAGCAAATTGGACGAGCAGTTCTTC.